The 18 T cell receptor beta chains below all came from one sample that was sequenced in a study of shared clonotypes between healthy human individuals. The data were produced by immunoSEQ multiplex PCR, yet TCRdb's version contains in-frame clones alone and is incomplete. The table records millions of clones, around 95% of them present only once. Sequencing input: naive CD4+ T cells sorted from blood. Subset reported: CD45RA+ positively selected. These receptors were obtained from a man aged 18 to 29 in good health.

The chain joins TRBV6-5 to TRBJ2-7, with a tentative D call TRBD1 (6 bases). The CDR3 consists of 15 residues. V was shortened by 5 bases and J by 2 bases, with 16 bases between the two germline ends. CDR1 and CDR2 (germline): MNHEY, SVGAGI. CDR3 nucleotide sequence: TGTGCCAGCAGTACCCGGGACACCGGGGCCTACGAGCAGTACTTC. Translated: CASSTRDTGAYEQYF.

The count of this clone is one. This sequence joins TRBV7-8 and TRBJ1-6; D possibly corresponds to TRBD1 (5 bases). Trimming stripped 2 bases from V and 6 bases from J, with 11 bases between. Germline CDR1 reads SGHVS; CDR2 reads FQNEAQ. CDR3 length: 15 amino acids. The CDR3 protein is CASSLPGGRNSPLHF. The DNA of the CDR3 is TGTGCCAGCAGCTTACCGGGGGGTCGTAATTCACCCCTCCACTTT.

The V gene is TRBV28, the J gene TRBJ1-1, with D possibly matching TRBD1 (6 bases). The CDR3 runs 18 residues. Trimming cost V 3 bases and J 4 bases, with 24 bases left between them. Germline V gene lookup returns CDR1 MDHEN and CDR2 SYDVKM. The CDR3 sequence is CASSFDRQVYPGGTEAFF. The DNA of the CDR3 is TGTGCCAGCAGTTTCGACAGGCAAGTCTACCCTGGGGGCACTGAAGCTTTCTTT.

This chain joins TRBV11-3 and TRBJ1-1; tentative D call: TRBD1 (6 bases). This CDR3 region has 14 residues. The germline V gene has CDR1 SGHNT and CDR2 YENEEA. Trimming shortened V by 7 bases and J by 3 bases, and 15 bases separated the two germline ends. In nucleotides, the CDR3 is TGTGCCAGCACTCTTGAGGGGGGCTACACTGAAGCTTTCTTT. Translation gives CASTLEGGYTEAFF.

Only a few counts were recorded for this clone. V usage is TRBV2 and J usage is TRBJ2-3; weak D call: TRBD2 (5 bases). The V gene's germline CDR1 is SNHLY and CDR2 FYNNEI. The CDR3 has 15 residues. The ends were cut back, 2 bases at V and 1 base at J, with 10 bases in the middle. CDR3 sequence: CASSESGIRTDTQYF. The CDR3 DNA reads TGTGCCAGCAGTGAAAGCGGCATACGCACAGATACGCAGTATTTT.

This clone has just a few counts. The chain employs TRBV2 and TRBJ1-6; D ambiguous. V was trimmed by 8 bases and J by 8 bases, leaving 13 bases between them. Germline assignment: CDR1 SNHLY and CDR2 FYNNEI. This CDR3 contains 13 residues. The DNA of the CDR3 is TGTGCCAGCTCGAGTCTGGATGATTCACCCCTCCACTTT. Translation gives CASSSLDDSPLHF.

This clone has just one count. The chain recombines TRBV9 with TRBJ2-7, with TRBD2 identical over 15 bases. The CDR3 extends over 16 amino acids. Germline assignment: CDR1 SGDLS and CDR2 YYNGEE. V trimming: 4 bases; J trimming: 4 bases; junction bases outside the gene matches: 6. The CDR3 region is CASSFRGTSGRYEQYF. The DNA of the CDR3 is TGTGCCAGCAGCTTTCGGGGGACTAGCGGGAGGTACGAGCAGTACTTC.

The V and J genes are TRBV30 and TRBJ2-5; no reliable D call. There are 11 residues in the CDR3. Germline loops: CDR1 GTSNPN, CDR2 SVGIG (reference sequence). The germline V and J ends were trimmed by 5 bases and 5 bases, with 9 bases remaining between them. CDR3 nucleotides: TGTGCCTGGGCCGTGGGGGAGACCCAGTACTTC. Translated, it gives CAWAVGETQYF.

V usage is TRBV28 and J usage is TRBJ1-2; 9 bases match TRBD1. V trimming: 8 bases; J trimming: 4 bases; junction bases outside the gene matches: 8. There are 14 residues in the CDR3. CDR1 MDHEN and CDR2 SYDVKM come from the germline V gene. The CDR3 here is CASRSRQGVYGYTF. Written as DNA, the CDR3 is TGTGCCAGCCGGTCCCGACAGGGGGTCTATGGCTACACCTTC.

A note on this clone: Other DNA sequences from this sample encode an identical CDR3 as well. The chain links TRBV5-1 to TRBJ2-1, with 10 bases fitting TRBD1. Germline V gives CDR1 SGHRS, CDR2 YFSETQ. The CDR3 sequence is 15 residues long. With V trimmed by 4 bases and J by 3 bases, 4 bases remained unmatched. DNA of the CDR3: TGCGCCAGCAGCCCTGGACAGGGGGGCTACAATGAGCAGTTCTTC. Protein: CASSPGQGGYNEQFF.

The chain couples TRBV9 to TRBJ2-7; 8 positions agree with TRBD1. This CDR3 contains 17 residues. Germline CDR1 reads SGDLS; CDR2 reads YYNGEE. J gave up 0 bases and V 4 bases, and 12 bases lay outside the gene matches. The CDR3 sequence: CASSRPGQEPDSYEQYF. CDR3 sequence (DNA): TGTGCCAGCAGCCGACCGGGACAGGAACCCGACTCCTACGAGCAGTACTTC.

This chain uses TRBV12-5 with TRBJ2-7; 7 bases are a match to TRBD2. V shed 7 bases, J shed 3 bases, and the junction held 9 bases outside the gene matches. This CDR3 is 14 amino acids long. From germline, CDR1 is LGHNT and CDR2 FRNRAP. The CDR3 sequence: CASDAMAGDYEQYF. CDR3 nucleotides: TGTGCTAGTGACGCTATGGCGGGAGACTACGAGCAGTACTTC.

The genes are TRBV4-1 and TRBJ1-5; 7 positions agree with TRBD1. After removal of 3 bases from V and 4 bases from J, the junction contained 9 bases not matched to a gene. There are 16 residues in the CDR3. Germline assignment: CDR1 MGHRA and CDR2 YSYEKL. The CDR3 spells CASSHFEKGANQPQHF. For the CDR3, the DNA is TGCGCCAGCAGCCACTTTGAAAAGGGGGCAAATCAGCCCCAGCATTTT.

The CDR3 coding sequence is TGTGCCAGCTCACCTAGCCGGCCGAGCTCCTACAATGAGCAGTTCTTC. Amino acids: CASSPSRPSSYNEQFF. V gene TRBV18 combines with J gene TRBJ2-1; D is ambiguous. Germline assignment: CDR1 KGHSH and CDR2 LQKENI. CDR3 size: 16 residues. V dropped 3 bases and J dropped 0 bases, with 12 bases sitting between them.

The V call is TRBV19, the J call TRBJ2-3; D gene ambiguous. The CDR3 runs 13 residues. Trimming took 10 bases from V and 2 from J, leaving 13 bases between them. Germline V lookup: CDR1 LNHDA, CDR2 SQIVND (reference sequence). This CDR3 is CATPMRPTDTQYF. CDR3 DNA: TGTGCCACCCCTATGCGCCCCACAGATACGCAGTATTTT.

The chain recombines TRBV7-8 with TRBJ2-7, with 7 nucleotides matching TRBD2. Germline V gives CDR1 SGHVS, CDR2 FQNEAQ. The CDR3 has 12 residues. Trimming cost V 2 bases and J 6 bases; bases outside gene matches: 1. DNA for the CDR3: TGTGCCAGCAGCTTATCGGGGGGCGAGCAGTACTTC. This sequence encodes CASSLSGGEQYF.

The chain links TRBV5-1 to TRBJ2-5, with 8 bases fitting TRBD1. Trimming cost V 2 bases and J 1 base; bases outside gene matches: 1. Germline CDR1 is SGHRS and CDR2 is YFSETQ. The CDR3 has 14 residues. CDR3 bases: TGCGCCAGCAGCTTCACAGGGGGCCAAGAGACCCAGTACTTC. Translated: CASSFTGGQETQYF.

This clone was detected once. The chain uses TRBV27 and TRBJ1-2, with D possibly TRBD1 on 6 matching bases. Germline V gene lookup returns CDR1 MNHEY and CDR2 SMNVEV (reference sequence). This CDR3 has 15 amino acids. The V and J ends lost 5 bases and 5 bases respectively, with 18 bases between them. CDR3 DNA: TGTGCCAGCAGTCGGGCACTGACAGGCGGGTATGGCTACACCTTC. Amino acids: CASSRALTGGYGYTF.